Below are 26 T cell receptor beta chains sequenced from a single sample in a study of cytomegalovirus exposure and HLA in healthy donors (dated by TCRdb to the late 2010s). Libraries were made using the immunoSEQ multiplex PCR assay. For the multiplex PCR, a mixture combining 60 forward primers for TCR Vbeta segments and 13 reverse primers for TCR Jbeta segments was used. TCRdb carries this immuneACCESS record with in-frame sequences only. Its versions omit some clonotypes, under half of them owing to an unresolved V gene in the studies checked, with the rest unexplained. This sample has more than 150,000 clones in its table, and 60% to 80% of those were observed once. The ten largest account for roughly an eighth of the sample. The sample consisted of PBMCs. The source is a man aged 50-60 years in good health and CMV-seropositive.

The J gene is TRBJ2-7, the V gene TRBV6-1; D is perhaps TRBD1 (5 bases). Germline loops: CDR1 MNHNS, CDR2 SASEGT. The CDR3 totals 14 residues. Trimming took off 5 bases at V and 4 bases at J, with 15 bases between the two ends. CDR3 DNA sequence: TGTGCCAGCAGTAAACGCAGGGATCTGTACGAGCAGTACTTC. This gives the protein CASSKRRDLYEQYF.

The chain recombines TRBV13 with TRBJ2-5, with 11 bases aligning to TRBD2. CDR1 and CDR2 from the germline V gene are PRHDT and FYEKMQ (reference sequence). The CDR3 extends over 15 amino acids. V shed 1 base, J shed 7 bases, and the junction held 5 bases outside the gene matches. CDR3 sequence: CASSLEGLAGGTQYF. The DNA of the CDR3 is TGTGCCAGCAGCTTAGAGGGTCTAGCGGGGGGGACCCAGTACTTC.

The rearrangement joins TRBV5-4 to TRBJ2-5; 12 positions match TRBD1. The germline CDR1 and CDR2 sequences are SGHNT and YYREEE (reference sequence). This CDR3 region has 14 residues. V shed 6 bases and J 5 bases; nucleotides not matched to a gene: 5. CDR3 in DNA: TGTGCCAGCACCAGGGACAGGGGGCTGGAGACCCAGTACTTC. This translates into CASTRDRGLETQYF. Together with reference TRBV5-4 and TRBJ2-5, the CDR3 gives the full variable domain: ETGVTQSPTHLIKTRGQQVTLRCSSQSGHNTVSWYQQALGQGPQFIFQYYREEENGRGNFPPRFSGLQFPNYSSELNVNALELDDSALYLCASTRDRGLETQYFGPGTRLLVL.

This chain uses TRBV6-6 with TRBJ2-1, with 10 bases lining up with TRBD2. Germline values: CDR1 MNHNY, CDR2 SVGAGI (reference sequence). V gave up 6 bases and J gave up 3 bases; unmatched junction bases: 5. There are 15 residues in the CDR3. CDR3 sequence (DNA): TGTGCCAGCAGAATAGCTAGCGGGGGCTACAATGAGCAGTTCTTC. Protein sequence: CASRIASGGYNEQFF.

The chain recombines TRBV19 with TRBJ2-5; the match to TRBD1 covers 7 bases. CDR1 is LNHDA, CDR2 SQIVND, per germline (reference sequence). This CDR3 spans 14 amino acids. V lost 5 bases and J lost 4; bases outside the gene matches: 7. The CDR3 spells CASSSRGSAETQYF. CDR3 nucleotides: TGTGCCAGTAGTTCCAGGGGGTCGGCAGAGACCCAGTACTTC.

The chain combines TRBV6-1 with TRBJ2-1; D gene uncertain. V dropped 1 base and J dropped 9 bases, with 13 bases sitting between them. The CDR3 spans 14 residues. The germline V gene has CDR1 MNHNS and CDR2 SASEGT. CDR3 sequence: CASSEVRGNPEQFF. CDR3 DNA sequence: TGTGCCAGCAGTGAAGTAAGAGGAAACCCTGAGCAGTTCTTC.

The gene calls are TRBV9 and TRBJ2-1; 11 bases are shared with TRBD2. This CDR3 spans 14 amino acids. V dropped 2 bases and J dropped 7; count of bases not matched to a gene: 2. Germline CDR1 SGDLS, CDR2 YYNGEE. Here the CDR3 DNA reads TGTGCCAGCAGCGTCACTAGCGGGGGTAATGAGCAGTTCTTC. Translating it yields CASSVTSGGNEQFF.

This clone occurred once. The V and J genes are TRBV2 and TRBJ1-5; D is perhaps TRBD1 (5 bases). Germline V gene sequence: CDR1 SNHLY, CDR2 FYNNEI. The CDR3 is 14 amino acids. Deletions cut 6 bases from V and 7 bases from J, with 16 bases between. The CDR3 DNA sequence: TGTGCCAGCAGCCGACGGGGGGGAAACCAGCCCCAGCATTTT. This sequence encodes CASSRRGGNQPQHF.

J is TRBJ2-1 and V is TRBV6-6; no definite D call. Germline V gene data show CDR1 as MNHNY and CDR2 as SVGAGI (reference sequence). Trimming removed 6 bases at V and 4 bases at J, with 10 bases between. The CDR3 runs 13 residues. The CDR3, as DNA: TGTGCCAGCAGCAAAACAGAATACAATGAGCAGTTCTTC. It encodes CASSKTEYNEQFF.

Of note for this clone: Distinct nucleotide sequences in the sample also encode this CDR3. The chain has TRBV28 and TRBJ2-1; D not resolved. The CDR3 length is 11 residues. V was clipped by 5 bases and J by 8 bases, with 7 bases between them. The germline V gene has CDR1 MDHEN and CDR2 SYDVKM. The CDR3 nucleotides read TGTGCCAGCAGTCCCCGCGATGAGCAGTTCTTC. Amino acids: CASSPRDEQFF.

This chain connects TRBV5-1 to TRBJ2-3; no definite D call. Looked up from germline, CDR1 is SGHRS and CDR2 is YFSETQ. Trimming stripped 1 base from V and 0 bases from J, with 9 bases between. The CDR3 extends over 15 amino acids. CDR3 sequence (DNA): TGCGCCAGCAGCTTGCAAGAAACTAGCACAGATACGCAGTATTTT. Protein product: CASSLQETSTDTQYF.

V usage is TRBV19 and J usage is TRBJ1-2; the match to TRBD1 covers 9 bases. V was clipped by 10 bases and J by 3 bases; unmatched bases: 12. Per germline, CDR1 LNHDA and CDR2 SQIVND (reference sequence). The CDR3 totals 15 residues. DNA of the CDR3: TGTGCCACCTCTCTCAGCGGGACAGGGTACTATGGCTACACCTTC. Translating gives CATSLSGTGYYGYTF.

This clone was counted a single time. The V gene is TRBV29-1, the J gene TRBJ2-5; D may be TRBD2 (7 bases). This CDR3 is 13 amino acids long. The germline V gene encodes CDR1 SQVTM and CDR2 ANQGSEA. Trimming cost V 7 bases and J 6 bases, with 18 bases left between them. The CDR3 here is CSASGGGGQTQYF. CDR3 nucleotides: TGCAGCGCCTCAGGAGGGGGAGGGCAGACCCAGTACTTC. The entire variable domain, with the rest obtained from reference TRBV29-1 and TRBJ2-5, is as follows: SAVISQKPSRDICQRGTSLTIQCQVDSQVTMMFWYRQQPGQSLTLIATANQGSEATYESGFVIDKFPISRPNLTFSTLTVSNMSPEDSSIYLCSASGGGGQTQYFGPGTRLLVL.

The V and J genes are TRBV15 and TRBJ1-4; weak D call: TRBD1 (5 bases). Trimming removed 9 bases at V and 8 bases at J, with 19 bases between. Germline V gene lookup returns CDR1 LNHNV and CDR2 YYDKDF (reference sequence). This CDR3 has 14 amino acids. This chain's CDR3 is CATQDGPRGEKLFF. In DNA, the CDR3 is TGTGCCACGCAGGACGGGCCCCGGGGGGAAAAACTGTTTTTT.

The count of this clone is one. The J gene is TRBJ2-7, the V gene TRBV27, with 7 bases fitting TRBD2. Germline V gene lookup returns CDR1 MNHEY and CDR2 SMNVEV (reference sequence). V trimming: 4 bases; J trimming: 5 bases; junction bases outside the gene matches: 8. There are 14 residues in the CDR3. CDR3 region: CASSSRGESHEQYF. As DNA, the CDR3 is TGTGCCAGCAGTTCCCGGGGGGAAAGCCACGAGCAGTACTTC.

Turning to this clone: Other DNA sequences of this sample code for an identical CDR3. This chain joins TRBV12-5 and TRBJ2-3, with TRBD1 matching over 7 bases. Per germline, CDR1 LGHNT and CDR2 FRNRAP. CDR3 length: 15 residues. V trimming: 2 bases; J trimming: 7 bases; junction bases outside the gene matches: 9. CDR3 sequence reads: CASGLWGQPLNTQYF. CDR3 DNA: TGTGCTAGTGGTTTGTGGGGACAGCCCCTTAATACGCAGTATTTT.

The genes are TRBV2 and TRBJ2-7, with D possibly matching TRBD1 (5 bases). There are 13 residues in the CDR3. Trimming removed 1 base at V and 4 bases at J, with 8 bases between. Germline CDR1 is SNHLY and CDR2 is FYNNEI. In DNA form, the CDR3 reads TGTGCCAGCAGTGAAGGACAGATTTACGAGCAGTACTTC. This encodes CASSEGQIYEQYF.

The rearrangement uses TRBV5-1 and TRBJ1-3; D may be TRBD1 (6 bases). V was pared by 0 bases and J by 1 base, with 26 bases between. CDR3 length equals 21 residues. CDR1 is SGHRS, CDR2 YFSETQ, per germline. As DNA, the CDR3 is TGCGCCAGCAGCTTGGCCTGGTCAGGGGAGTGGAGCCCTTCTTCTGGAAACACCATATATTTT. This encodes CASSLAWSGEWSPSSGNTIYF.

CDR3 sequence (DNA): TGTGCCAGCAGTTACAGGGGTTTACGGAATCAGCCCCAGCATTTT. This encodes CASSYRGLRNQPQHF. This chain joins TRBV27 and TRBJ1-5; 7 bases align to TRBD1. V shed 4 bases, J shed 4 bases, and the junction held 7 bases outside the gene matches. CDR1 and CDR2 from the germline V gene are MNHEY and SMNVEV (reference sequence). The length of the CDR3 is 15 residues.

The chain joins TRBV27 to TRBJ2-7, with TRBD1 identical over 10 bases. The CDR3 covers 18 residues. The V gene end was trimmed by 7 bases and the J gene end by 4 bases; junction bases not matched to a gene: 19. In germline, CDR1 is MNHEY, CDR2 SMNVEV (reference sequence). The CDR3 DNA reads as TGTGCCAGCATCCCTTGGGGTGGTGGACAGGGGGTAGGTTACGAGCAGTACTTC. Its translation: CASIPWGGGQGVGYEQYF.

V is TRBV6-5 and J is TRBJ1-3; D is uncertain. There are 13 residues in the CDR3. V lost 5 bases and J lost 4, with 9 bases in between. Per the germline V gene, CDR1 is MNHEY and CDR2 is SVGAGI. The CDR3 protein is CASSRDLGNTIYF. The CDR3 DNA reads as TGTGCCAGCAGTCGGGATCTGGGAAACACCATATATTTT.

The rearrangement joins TRBV14 to TRBJ2-1, with D possibly being TRBD2 (5 bases). The CDR3 is 14 amino acids. The germline V gene has CDR1 SGHDN and CDR2 FVKESK. V lost 2 bases and J lost 4, with 9 bases in between. The CDR3 region is CASSQPGRYNEQFF. CDR3 DNA: TGTGCCAGCAGCCAACCGGGGAGATACAATGAGCAGTTCTTC.

The gene calls are TRBV7-9 and TRBJ2-5; 7 bases are a match to TRBD2. In germline, CDR1 is SEHNR, CDR2 FQNEAQ (reference sequence). There are 15 residues in the CDR3. Germline trimming cut 2 bases from V and 5 bases from J; bases unmatched to any gene: 8. For the CDR3, the DNA is TGTGCCAGCAGCTTAAGTCGGGGGGTCCGGGAGACCCAGTACTTC. This translates into CASSLSRGVRETQYF.

The chain employs TRBV7-3 and TRBJ2-1; TRBD1 matches at 7 bases. This CDR3 spans 13 amino acids. V gave up 5 bases and J gave up 10 bases; unmatched junction bases: 8. Looked up from germline, CDR1 is SGHTA and CDR2 is FQGTGA. In DNA, the CDR3 is TGTGCCAGCAGCACTGACAGGGCCGGGGAGCAGTTCTTC. Encoded protein: CASSTDRAGEQFF.

CDR3 DNA: TGTGCCAGCAGCTTAGGTGGGGGGGGCTCCTACGAGCAGTACTTC. Amino acids: CASSLGGGGSYEQYF. The J gene is TRBJ2-7, the V gene TRBV7-6, with 7 bases that match TRBD2. This CDR3 is 15 amino acids long. V dropped 1 base and J dropped 0; count of bases not matched to a gene: 3. Germline lookup yields CDR1 SGHVS and CDR2 FNYEAQ.

The chain recombines TRBV28 with TRBJ1-1; D gene unclear. This CDR3 has 10 residues. CDR1 and CDR2 (germline): MDHEN, SYDVKM. V lost 10 bases and J 8 bases, leaving 11 bases between the germline ends. The CDR3 loop is CATRSVEAFF. The CDR3, as DNA: TGTGCCACCAGGAGCGTGGAAGCTTTCTTT.